The sequence of this T cell receptor (beta chain) was determined in a study of T cell repertoires in cytomegalovirus infection. Overall study: In public TCR beta signatures, there were indications of both CMV infection and matching HLA type. Study findings and constraints: There were carriers of CMV plus the relevant HLA, and cumulative public TCR beta family frequency identified them. There were HLA-C-restricted CMV-specific TCR beta clonotypes dominating the ex vivo response.

Per the germline V gene, CDR1 is KGHSH and CDR2 is LQKENI. Trimming removed 3 bases from V and 5 bases from J, with 10 bases in between. The CDR3 has 14 residues. This clonotype was recorded once. Its target is not known. TCRdb ran MiXCR on the reads and lists one entry per CDR3 protein. The sample lists 150,000 to 200,000 distinct CDR3 sequences, approximately 20% seen once, with just under 3% in the top ten. V and J are TRBV18 and TRBJ2-2; D is unresolved. The sequence derives from a human donor in good health (CMV status not recorded). Some clones in this sample may be carry-over from other donors' samples. Material for sequencing was PBMCs. The CDR3 bases are TGTGCCAGCTCACCCAAACACGGAACCGGGGAGCTGTTTTTT. Its protein is CASSPKHGTGELFF.